A selection of T cell receptor beta chains follows, all from one sample in a study of control samples from healthy donors and cancer patients. Generated by immunoSEQ multiplex PCR, the TCRdb table keeps only in-frame clones and is missing some. Counted here are some 120,000 clones, roughly nine tenths occurring once; the ten biggest clones make up approximately 1%. The sequencing input was PBMCs. The receptor source for this set is a woman in her forties or fifties with colorectal cancer. CDR3s include the opening cysteine and the closing phenylalanine or tryptophan. The D gene is left open where the match is weak. Clone sizes are given selectively: once, few, many, or a class where the clone is expanded.

v_call: TRBV9
j_call: TRBJ1-2
clone_size: -
d_call: TRBD1
cdr3_nt: TGTGCCAGCAGCGTAGGCCGGAGACAGGGTCATGGCTACACCTTC
cdr3_aa: CASSVGRRQGHGYTF

v_call: TRBV11-2
j_call: TRBJ2-3
clone_size: -
d_call: -
cdr3_nt: TGTGCCAGCAGCTTAGTCCGGGAGAGGACAGATACGCAGTATTTT
cdr3_aa: CASSLVRERTDTQYF

v_call: TRBV11-3
j_call: TRBJ2-1
clone_size: -
d_call: -
cdr3_nt: TGTGCCAGCAGCACCCACGCCAGGAGCTCCTACAATGAGCAGTTCTTC
cdr3_aa: CASSTHARSSYNEQFF

v_call: TRBV18
j_call: TRBJ2-5
clone_size: -
d_call: TRBD1
cdr3_nt: TGTGCCAGCTCAGACGGGACAGGGGAAGAGACCCAGTACTTC
cdr3_aa: CASSDGTGEETQYF

v_call: TRBV10-1
j_call: TRBJ2-5
clone_size: -
d_call: -
cdr3_nt: TGCGCCAGCAGTGAGTCCCTAAACGGGGGTTTGGACCAAGAGACCCAGTACTTC
cdr3_aa: CASSESLNGGLDQETQYF

v_call: TRBV5-1
j_call: TRBJ2-1
clone_size: -
d_call: -
cdr3_nt: TGCGCCAGCAGCTTGGAAGGATTTTCCTACAATGAGCAGTTCTTC
cdr3_aa: CASSLEGFSYNEQFF

v_call: TRBV9
j_call: TRBJ2-7
clone_size: -
d_call: -
cdr3_nt: TGTGCCAGCAGCGTGGGTTGGGGGCACTCCTACGAGCAGTACTTC
cdr3_aa: CASSVGWGHSYEQYF

v_call: TRBV5-1
j_call: TRBJ1-1
clone_size: -
d_call: -
cdr3_nt: TGCGCCAGCAGGGCCAGCGTGAACACTGAAGCTTTCTTT
cdr3_aa: CASRASVNTEAFF

v_call: TRBV7-9
j_call: TRBJ1-1
clone_size: -
d_call: -
cdr3_nt: TGTGCCAGCAGCTTCACCCGACAGGTGAACACTGAAGCTTTCTTT
cdr3_aa: CASSFTRQVNTEAFF

v_call: TRBV6-2/TRBV6-3
j_call: TRBJ2-7
clone_size: -
d_call: TRBD2
cdr3_nt: TGTGCCAGCAGTCGTTGGACTAGCGGGGGAGAGCAGTACTTC
cdr3_aa: CASSRWTSGGEQYF

v_call: TRBV29-1
j_call: TRBJ2-3
clone_size: -
d_call: TRBD2
cdr3_nt: TGCAGCGTTGAAGATGTGCTAGCGGGGTCCAGAACGCAGTATTTT
cdr3_aa: CSVEDVLAGSRTQYF

v_call: TRBV7-9
j_call: TRBJ2-2
clone_size: -
d_call: -
cdr3_nt: TGTGCCAGCAAATTGGCAGCGAACACCGGGGAGCTGTTTTTT
cdr3_aa: CASKLAANTGELFF

v_call: TRBV27
j_call: TRBJ1-2
clone_size: once
d_call: -
cdr3_nt: TGTGCCAGCCGCGGGGCAGGGACTAACTATGGCTACACCTTC
cdr3_aa: CASRGAGTNYGYTF

v_call: TRBV5-4
j_call: TRBJ2-1
clone_size: -
d_call: TRBD2
cdr3_nt: TGTGCCAGCAGCTCTGGACTAGGCCTTGAGCAGTTCTTC
cdr3_aa: CASSSGLGLEQFF

v_call: TRBV5-1
j_call: TRBJ1-1
clone_size: few
d_call: -
cdr3_nt: TGCGCCAGCAGCTTGAGGGGGGGCACTGAAGCTTTCTTT
cdr3_aa: CASSLRGGTEAFF

v_call: TRBV27
j_call: TRBJ2-5
clone_size: once
d_call: -
cdr3_nt: TGTGCCAGCAGGCGTGAAGGGCAGACAGGAGAAGAGACCCAGTACTTC
cdr3_aa: CASRREGQTGEETQYF

v_call: TRBV5-1
j_call: TRBJ2-5
clone_size: -
d_call: TRBD1
cdr3_nt: TGCGCCAGCACGACGGACAGGGAAGAGACCCAGTACTTC
cdr3_aa: CASTTDREETQYF

v_call: TRBV9
j_call: TRBJ2-5
clone_size: -
d_call: -
cdr3_nt: TGTGCCAGCAGCACGCTTTCCGGGACCCAAGAGACCCAGTACTTC
cdr3_aa: CASSTLSGTQETQYF

v_call: TRBV5-1
j_call: TRBJ2-7
clone_size: -
d_call: TRBD2
cdr3_nt: TGCGCCAGCAGGTCAAGCGGGACCTACGAGCAGTACTTC
cdr3_aa: CASRSSGTYEQYF

v_call: TRBV19
j_call: TRBJ1-1
clone_size: -
d_call: -
cdr3_nt: TGTGCCAGTAGTACGAGAGACAGGAACACTGAAGCTTTCTTT
cdr3_aa: CASSTRDRNTEAFF

v_call: TRBV6-5
j_call: TRBJ2-3
clone_size: once
d_call: TRBD1
cdr3_nt: TGTGCCAGCAGTTTCCAGGGGGCCTACACAGATACGCAGTATTTT
cdr3_aa: CASSFQGAYTDTQYF

v_call: TRBV29-1
j_call: TRBJ2-2
clone_size: -
d_call: -
cdr3_nt: TGCAGCGTCTCCGGGGCCACCGGGGAGCTGTTTTTT
cdr3_aa: CSVSGATGELFF

v_call: TRBV18
j_call: TRBJ1-2
clone_size: -
d_call: TRBD1
cdr3_nt: TGTGCCAGCTCACCAGGGAGACAGGGGGCCGATGGCTACACCTTC
cdr3_aa: CASSPGRQGADGYTF

v_call: TRBV30
j_call: TRBJ1-1
clone_size: -
d_call: TRBD1
cdr3_nt: TGTGCCTGGAGCCGGGTAGGACAGGGTGAAGCTTTCTTT
cdr3_aa: CAWSRVGQGEAFF

v_call: TRBV9
j_call: TRBJ2-7
clone_size: -
d_call: -
cdr3_nt: TGTGCCAGCAGCGCGATGGGTGGGGACTACGAGCAGTACTTC
cdr3_aa: CASSAMGGDYEQYF

v_call: TRBV18
j_call: TRBJ2-5
clone_size: -
d_call: TRBD2
cdr3_nt: TGTGCCAGCTCACCAAGTAGACTAGCGGATCAAGAGACCCAGTACTTC
cdr3_aa: CASSPSRLADQETQYF

v_call: TRBV5-1
j_call: TRBJ2-1
clone_size: -
d_call: -
cdr3_nt: TGCGCCAGCAGCTTGGACGCCGGGAGCTCCTACAATGAGCAGTTCTTC
cdr3_aa: CASSLDAGSSYNEQFF

v_call: TRBV2
j_call: TRBJ1-2
clone_size: once
d_call: -
cdr3_nt: TGTGCCAGCAGTGGATTAACCGGGACACCTAACTATGGCTACACCTTC
cdr3_aa: CASSGLTGTPNYGYTF

v_call: TRBV2
j_call: TRBJ2-5
clone_size: -
d_call: -
cdr3_nt: TGTGCCAGCAGTGAAGCATCGGGGGGCCTAACCTACTTC
cdr3_aa: CASSEASGGLTYF

v_call: TRBV4-2
j_call: TRBJ2-2
clone_size: -
d_call: TRBD2
cdr3_nt: TGTGCCAGCAGCTCAGGACTAGCGGGAGGACCCCGGGGCACCGGGGAGCTGTTTTTT
cdr3_aa: CASSSGLAGGPRGTGELFF

v_call: TRBV12-3/TRBV12-4
j_call: TRBJ2-7
clone_size: -
d_call: -
cdr3_nt: TGTGCCAGCGGAGGGAGCTCTTACGAGCAGTACTTC
cdr3_aa: CASGGSSYEQYF

v_call: TRBV28
j_call: TRBJ1-5
clone_size: few
d_call: -
cdr3_nt: TGTGCCAGCTTAGGGGATCGACAGGGCAATCAGCCCCAGCATTTT
cdr3_aa: CASLGDRQGNQPQHF

v_call: TRBV6-2/TRBV6-3
j_call: TRBJ2-3
clone_size: -
d_call: TRBD2
cdr3_nt: TGTGCCAGCAGCCCTGGGACTAGCGGGTACACAGATACGCAGTATTTT
cdr3_aa: CASSPGTSGYTDTQYF

v_call: TRBV7-9
j_call: TRBJ1-4
clone_size: -
d_call: TRBD1
cdr3_nt: TGTGCCAGCAGCTTGTGGACAGGGGACTCTAATGAAAAACTGTTTTTT
cdr3_aa: CASSLWTGDSNEKLFF

v_call: TRBV19
j_call: TRBJ2-1
clone_size: -
d_call: -
cdr3_nt: TGTGCCAGTAGTATCGTCGATTCGGGGAACAATGAGCAGTTCTTC
cdr3_aa: CASSIVDSGNNEQFF

v_call: TRBV19
j_call: TRBJ1-3
clone_size: -
d_call: TRBD1
cdr3_nt: TGTGCCAGTAGCCCCGCGACAGGGACGTCTGGAAACACCATATATTTT
cdr3_aa: CASSPATGTSGNTIYF

v_call: TRBV28
j_call: TRBJ2-7
clone_size: -
d_call: TRBD2
cdr3_nt: TGTGCCAGCAGGCGAATCGGGACTAGCGGGAGGGCCCAACCCTACGAGCAGTACTTC
cdr3_aa: CASRRIGTSGRAQPYEQYF

v_call: TRBV27
j_call: TRBJ1-5
clone_size: -
d_call: TRBD1
cdr3_nt: TGTGCCAGCAGTTTATCACAGGGGTTTGGGCAGCCCCAGCATTTT
cdr3_aa: CASSLSQGFGQPQHF

v_call: TRBV27
j_call: TRBJ2-2
clone_size: -
d_call: -
cdr3_nt: TGTGCCAGCACCCGCCCCCCAGTAAACACCGGGGAGCTGTTTTTT
cdr3_aa: CASTRPPVNTGELFF

v_call: TRBV6-1
j_call: TRBJ1-2
clone_size: -
d_call: -
cdr3_nt: TGTGCCAGCAGTGACAGGGAGGGTTGGGGTGATGGCTACACCTTC
cdr3_aa: CASSDREGWGDGYTF

v_call: TRBV27
j_call: TRBJ2-3
clone_size: -
d_call: -
cdr3_nt: TGTGCCAGCAGTTTTGTCTTTCTGGATGATACGCAGTATTTT
cdr3_aa: CASSFVFLDDTQYF

v_call: TRBV10-1
j_call: TRBJ1-1
clone_size: -
d_call: TRBD1
cdr3_nt: TGCGCCAGCAGTGAGTCTCGACAGGGTCCTGAAGCTTTCTTT
cdr3_aa: CASSESRQGPEAFF